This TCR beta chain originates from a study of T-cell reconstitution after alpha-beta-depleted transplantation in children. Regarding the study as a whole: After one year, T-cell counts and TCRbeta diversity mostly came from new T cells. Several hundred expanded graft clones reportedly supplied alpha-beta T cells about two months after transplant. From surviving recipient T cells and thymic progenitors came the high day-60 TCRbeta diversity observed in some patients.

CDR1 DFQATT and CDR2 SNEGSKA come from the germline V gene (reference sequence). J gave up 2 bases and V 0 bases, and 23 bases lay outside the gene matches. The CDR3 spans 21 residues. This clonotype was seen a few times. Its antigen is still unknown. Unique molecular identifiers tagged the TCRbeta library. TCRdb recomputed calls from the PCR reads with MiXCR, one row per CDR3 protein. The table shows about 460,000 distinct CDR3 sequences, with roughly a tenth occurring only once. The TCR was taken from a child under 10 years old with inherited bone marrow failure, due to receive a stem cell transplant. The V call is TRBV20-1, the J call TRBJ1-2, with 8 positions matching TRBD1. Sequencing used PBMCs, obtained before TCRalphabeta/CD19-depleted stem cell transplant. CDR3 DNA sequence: TGCAGTGCTAGAGATCTGGGACAGGACATAACAAACTTCAGCCCAAACTATGGCTACACCTTC. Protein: CSARDLGQDITNFSPNYGYTF.